These 17 T cell receptor beta chains were sequenced from one sample in a study of beta chain features in type 1 diabetes. Study outcomes and limitations: TCRB CDR3 length was moderately but significantly reduced in all four CD4+ subsets of Type 1 diabetes patients.

These receptors have no known antigen. The authors reverse transcribed all of the isolated RNA, so sequencing captured expressed TCRB transcripts. Using immunoSEQ multiplex PCR, the repertoire was profiled, and TCRdb retains in-frame clones only, with some absent. The sample lists some 700,000 clones; over 10% were seen once. The sample was naive CD4+ T cells from blood. These receptors were collected from a man aged 18 to 29 with type 1 diabetes.

Turning to this clone: The sample has other DNA sequences that encode this CDR3 too. The chain joins TRBV7-9 to TRBJ1-2; a weak D match, TRBD1 (5 bases). The CDR3 is made up of 14 amino acids. Trimming removed 1 base from V and 4 bases from J, with 10 bases in between. Germline assignment: CDR1 SEHNR and CDR2 FQNEAQ (reference sequence). CDR3 protein: CASSLGQGGYGYTF. CDR3 coding DNA: TGTGCCAGCAGCTTAGGTCAGGGAGGCTATGGCTACACCTTC.

This clone was detected only a few times. This specimen includes other DNA sequences encoding the same CDR3. The chain joins TRBV5-4 to TRBJ2-5, with no clear D. Trimming took 0 bases from V and 1 from J, leaving 4 bases between them. There are 13 residues in the CDR3. Germline values: CDR1 SGHNT, CDR2 YYREEE (reference sequence). CDR3 nucleotide sequence: TGTGCCAGCAGCTTGGGACTCCAAGAGACCCAGTACTTC. It encodes CASSLGLQETQYF. Variable domain in full (rest from reference TRBV5-4 and TRBJ2-5): ETGVTQSPTHLIKTRGQQVTLRCSSQSGHNTVSWYQQALGQGPQFIFQYYREEENGRGNFPPRFSGLQFPNYSSELNVNALELDDSALYLCASSLGLQETQYFGPGTRLLVL.

The CDR3 bases are TGTGCCAGCAGCGCAGGACAGGCCTTAACCTACGAGCAGTACTTC. This codes for CASSAGQALTYEQYF. The V call is TRBV9, the J call TRBJ2-7, with TRBD1 identical over 7 bases. Germline CDR1 and CDR2: SGDLS and YYNGEE. The CDR3 is 15 amino acids. Trimming took 3 bases from V and 2 from J; bases not matched to a gene: 8.

The genes are TRBV6-5 and TRBJ2-7, with D possibly called TRBD1 or TRBD2 (5 bases each). Deletions cut 0 bases from V and 0 bases from J, with 12 bases between. CDR1 and CDR2 (germline): MNHEY, SVGAGI. The CDR3 sequence is 16 residues long. The CDR3 DNA sequence: TGTGCCAGCAGTTACTCTGCTGGGGGATCCTCCTACGAGCAGTACTTC. Protein sequence: CASSYSAGGSSYEQYF.

This clone was observed a handful of times. The same CDR3 also results from other DNA sequences found in this sample. The gene calls are TRBV6-5 and TRBJ1-1; a weak D match, TRBD1 (5 bases). The V end was cut by 6 bases, the J end by 4 bases, with 9 bases between. CDR1 and CDR2 (germline): MNHEY, SVGAGI. CDR3 length: 12 residues. The CDR3 is CASSPQGTEAFF. CDR3 in DNA: TGTGCCAGCAGCCCCCAGGGCACTGAAGCTTTCTTT.

This clone turned up a few times. The rearrangement uses TRBV5-1 and TRBJ2-4; D is perhaps TRBD1 (6 bases). V was cut by 0 bases and J by 5 bases, with 15 bases left in between. This CDR3 has 16 residues. Germline CDR1 is SGHRS and CDR2 is YFSETQ. CDR3 loop: CASSLGGSPGENIQYF. The CDR3 nucleotides are TGCGCCAGCAGCTTGGGCGGAAGCCCAGGGGAAAACATTCAGTACTTC. Filled out from reference TRBV5-1 and TRBJ2-4, the complete variable domain reads KAGVTQTPRYLIKTRGQQVTLSCSPISGHRSVSWYQQTPGQGLQFLFEYFSETQRNKGNFPGRFSGRQFSNSRSEMNVSTLELGDSALYLCASSLGGSPGENIQYFGAGTRLSVL.

CDR3 loop: CASSLSSTDTGELFF. CDR3 bases: TGCGCCAGCAGCTTGTCCAGCACGGACACCGGGGAGCTGTTTTTT. This sequence joins TRBV5-1 and TRBJ2-2, with D hard to call. Germline CDR1 is SGHRS and CDR2 is YFSETQ. The CDR3 loop spans 15 amino acids. Deletions cut 1 base from V and 3 bases from J, with 10 bases between. Combining the CDR3 with reference TRBV5-1 and TRBJ2-2 gives the whole variable domain KAGVTQTPRYLIKTRGQQVTLSCSPISGHRSVSWYQQTPGQGLQFLFEYFSETQRNKGNFPGRFSGRQFSNSRSEMNVSTLELGDSALYLCASSLSSTDTGELFFGEGSRLTVL.

This chain links TRBV11-2 with TRBJ2-3; TRBD1 might be the D (6 bases). The germline gives CDR1 SGHAT, CDR2 FQNNGV. This CDR3 spans 15 amino acids. Trimming stripped 4 bases from V and 0 bases from J, with 11 bases between. The CDR3, as DNA: TGTGCCAGCAGCTCGTTGACAGGAAGCACAGATACGCAGTATTTT. It is translated as CASSSLTGSTDTQYF.

The chain is built from TRBV6-1 and TRBJ2-1; D gene unclear. V was pared by 3 bases and J by 4 bases, with 25 bases between. The CDR3 extends over 19 amino acids. Germline CDR1 MNHNS, CDR2 SASEGT. Here the CDR3 reads CASSDYASRSLLGYNEQFF. The CDR3 DNA follows: TGTGCCAGCAGTGACTACGCGTCCCGATCCTTGCTGGGATACAATGAGCAGTTCTTC.

V gene TRBV21-1 combines with J gene TRBJ2-2; the D call TRBD2 from the table was never checked on the DNA. TRBV21-1 is classified as a pseudogene. This CDR3 has 19 amino acids. CDR3 residues: CASSPHPHSSGGNTGELFF. The CDR3 DNA sequence: TGTGCCAGCAGCCCCCACCCCCACTCTAGCGGGGGTAACACCGGGGAGCTGTTTTTT.

This sequence joins TRBV30 and TRBJ2-7, with TRBD2 matching over 8 bases. The junction had 10 bases not matched to a gene; V was cut back by 3 bases and J by 6 bases. The germline gives CDR1 GTSNPN, CDR2 SVGIG (reference sequence). This CDR3 spans 14 amino acids. For the CDR3, the DNA is TGTGCCTGGAGACCCTCGGGGGGGTTGGGCGAGCAGTACTTC. Translating it yields CAWRPSGGLGEQYF.

CDR3 amino acids: CSVETDRGSRETQYF. CDR3 sequence (DNA): TGCAGCGTTGAAACCGACAGGGGCTCAAGGGAGACCCAGTACTTC. The chain has TRBV29-1 and TRBJ2-5; TRBD1 matches at 8 bases. Germline lookup yields CDR1 SQVTM and CDR2 ANQGSEA. The CDR3 length is 15 residues. The V gene end was trimmed by 2 bases and the J gene end by 5 bases; junction bases not matched to a gene: 10.

The rearrangement links TRBV6-5 to TRBJ1-2; D gene unclear. The CDR3 extends over 14 amino acids. Germline V gene data show CDR1 as MNHEY and CDR2 as SVGAGI. The V and J ends lost 5 bases and 1 base respectively, with 11 bases between them. In DNA, the CDR3 is TGTGCCAGCAGTAACTGGGCGGATAACTATGGCTACACCTTC. This codes for CASSNWADNYGYTF.

The chain uses TRBV29-1 and TRBJ1-4; D is unresolved. Between the trimmed V and J ends, which lost 1 base and 1 base, there was a span of 4 bases. CDR3 size: 13 residues. Germline values: CDR1 SQVTM, CDR2 ANQGSEA. This CDR3 is CSVEVGTNEKLFF. DNA for the CDR3: TGCAGCGTTGAAGTAGGAACTAATGAAAAACTGTTTTTT. The variable domain in full, completed from reference TRBV29-1 and TRBJ1-4, reads SAVISQKPSRDICQRGTSLTIQCQVDSQVTMMFWYRQQPGQSLTLIATANQGSEATYESGFVIDKFPISRPNLTFSTLTVSNMSPEDSSIYLCSVEVGTNEKLFFGSGTQLSVL.

In its sample, this clone was seen a few times. This chain connects TRBV2 to TRBJ2-5; a weak D match, TRBD1 (5 bases). Germline V gene data show CDR1 as SNHLY and CDR2 as FYNNEI. The germline V and J ends were trimmed by 7 bases and 3 bases, with 9 bases remaining between them. There are 12 residues in the CDR3. CDR3 bases: TGTGCCAGCACAGGGTTGGAAGAGACCCAGTACTTC. Residues: CASTGLEETQYF.

The rearrangement joins TRBV14 to TRBJ2-1; no definite D call. Germline CDR1 and CDR2: SGHDN and FVKESK. CDR3 length: 13 residues. The V end lost 4 bases, the J end lost 12 bases, and 16 bases lay between the germline ends. This CDR3 reads CASSPLYAPLQFF. The CDR3 nucleotides are TGTGCCAGCAGCCCCTTATATGCCCCCTTGCAGTTCTTC. The full variable domain, its missing parts supplied by reference TRBV14 and TRBJ2-1, is EAGVTQFPSHSVIEKGQTVTLRCDPISGHDNLYWYRRVMGKEIKFLLHFVKESKQDESGMPNNRFLAERTGGTYSTLKVQPAELEDSGVYFCASSPLYAPLQFFGPGTRLTVL.

There are a few counts of this clone. The chain couples TRBV28 to TRBJ2-7; weak D call: TRBD2 (6 bases). The CDR3 loop spans 14 amino acids. Germline V gives CDR1 MDHEN, CDR2 SYDVKM. The V and J ends lost 2 bases and 7 bases respectively, with 15 bases between them. CDR3: CASSLDGGSEEQYF. The CDR3 coding sequence is TGTGCCAGCAGTTTAGACGGGGGTTCGGAAGAGCAGTACTTC.